These 29 T cell receptor beta chains originate from one sample sequenced in a study of T cell repertoires in cytomegalovirus infection. TCRdb redid the calling of the reads with MiXCR, one entry per CDR3 protein. The table lists 500,000 or so distinct CDR3 sequences, more than 15% of them singletons. The sequencing sample was made of CD8+ T cells from PBMCs. The origin of the receptors is a human donor in good health (CMV status not recorded). Some clones in this sample may be carry-over from other donors' samples.

This chain joins TRBV6-5 and TRBJ2-2; 11 bases are a match to TRBD2. The CDR3 contains 17 residues. The V and J ends lost 4 bases and 0 bases, in that order; junction bases with no gene match: 4. CDR1 and CDR2 (germline): MNHEY, SVGAGI. The CDR3 DNA reads TGTGCCAGCAGTTGGACTAGCGGGCTCGCGAACACCGGGGAGCTGTTTTTT. Encoded protein: CASSWTSGLANTGELFF.

This clonotype was seen many times. The rearrangement uses TRBV7-6 and TRBJ2-7, with 9 positions matching TRBD2. Germline CDR1 is SGHVS and CDR2 is FNYEAQ. This CDR3 spans 15 amino acids. The trim removed 4 bases at V and 0 bases at J, leaving 4 bases unmatched. The CDR3 is CASSYGLASSYEQYF. As DNA, the CDR3 is TGTGCCAGCAGCTATGGACTAGCGAGCTCCTACGAGCAGTACTTC.

This clonotype was counted at least ten times. This chain links TRBV7-2 with TRBJ2-3; 9 bases line up with TRBD2. The germline V gene has CDR1 SGHTA and CDR2 FQGNSA. The junction had 2 bases not matched to a gene; V was cut back by 0 bases and J by 1 base. The CDR3 consists of 16 residues. CDR3 loop: CASSLARTSGTDTQYF. The CDR3 nucleotides are TGTGCCAGCAGCTTAGCGCGGACTAGCGGCACAGATACGCAGTATTTT.

The rearrangement links TRBV4-2 to TRBJ2-2, with 10 bases lining up with TRBD2. The CDR3 has 17 residues. CDR1 and CDR2 from the germline V gene are LGHNA and YNFKEQ. The V segment lost 0 bases and the J segment 7 bases; nucleotides outside the gene matches: 8. The CDR3 loop reads CASSQEGSGRAFGELFF. In nucleotides, the CDR3 is TGTGCCAGCAGCCAAGAGGGGAGCGGGAGGGCCTTCGGGGAGCTGTTTTTT.

This clonotype has a count of ten or more. The chain links TRBV2 to TRBJ2-7; 7 bases align to TRBD1. With 0 bases clipped from V and 1 base from J, the junction kept 3 bases outside the gene matches. CDR1 is SNHLY, CDR2 FYNNEI, per germline. The CDR3 covers 15 residues. As DNA, the CDR3 is TGTGCCAGCAGTGAAGCGCCGGGACAGTCCTACGAGCAGTACTTC. It specifies CASSEAPGQSYEQYF.

At least ten counts were recorded for this clonotype. The V and J genes are TRBV12-3 or TRBV12-4 and TRBJ2-7; no definite D call. The CDR3 consists of 11 residues. The ends were cut back, 8 bases at V and 7 bases at J, with 12 bases in the middle. CDR3 protein: CASGPLTEQYF. As DNA, the CDR3 is TGTGCCAGCGGCCCGCTAACGGAGCAGTACTTC.

This clonotype showed up just a few times. The chain is built from TRBV20-1 and TRBJ2-7, with TRBD2 matching over 10 bases. The trim removed 6 bases at V and 2 bases at J, leaving 10 bases unmatched. Germline V gene lookup returns CDR1 DFQATT and CDR2 SNEGSKA (reference sequence). This CDR3 comprises 15 residues. In DNA, the CDR3 is TGCAGTGCCCCTCCCGGGGGGACTAGCGCCTACGAGCAGTACTTC. Its translation is CSAPPGGTSAYEQYF.

This clonotype was picked up a small number of times. V usage is TRBV27 and J usage is TRBJ1-2; 9 nucleotides line up with TRBD1. The trim removed 2 bases at V and 3 bases at J, leaving 10 bases unmatched. The CDR3 length is 17 residues. The V gene's germline CDR1 is MNHEY and CDR2 SMNVEV (reference sequence). CDR3 loop: CASSLDGTGMSDYGYTF. The CDR3 DNA reads as TGTGCCAGCAGTTTAGACGGGACAGGGATGAGTGACTATGGCTACACCTTC.

The chain couples TRBV5-4 to TRBJ2-7; 10 nucleotides match TRBD2. Germline CDR1 is SGHNT and CDR2 is YYREEE (reference sequence). The CDR3 length is 17 residues. V lost 0 bases, J lost 0 bases, and 6 bases stayed unmatched. CDR3 DNA: TGTGCCAGCAGCTTGGGCCTAGCGGGGGCCAGCTCCTACGAGCAGTACTTC. As protein: CASSLGLAGASSYEQYF.

This clonotype has at least ten counts. The rearrangement uses TRBV4-1 and TRBJ2-5; D is perhaps TRBD1 (6 bases). Per germline, CDR1 MGHRA and CDR2 YSYEKL. V was cut by 0 bases and J by 5 bases, with 10 bases left in between. The CDR3 totals 14 residues. The CDR3 coding sequence is TGCGCCAGCAGCCAAGAGGACAGCGTGGAGACCCAGTACTTC. It is translated as CASSQEDSVETQYF.

This clonotype has just a few counts. The CDR3 sequence is CATSRGLGNRNTEAFF. The CDR3, as DNA: TGTGCCACCAGCAGAGGTTTGGGGAACAGGAACACTGAAGCTTTCTTT. The rearrangement uses TRBV15 and TRBJ1-1; D unclear. Germline V gives CDR1 LNHNV, CDR2 YYDKDF (reference sequence). V shed 1 base and J shed 1 base, with 13 bases lying between them. This CDR3 comprises 16 residues.

V and J are TRBV6-6 and TRBJ2-5; 9 bases match TRBD1. The CDR3 has 16 amino acids. Germline V CDR1 and CDR2: MNHNY, SVGAGI (reference sequence). V lost 2 bases to trimming and J lost 3 bases; unmatched junction nucleotides: 7. CDR3 DNA sequence: TGTGCCAGCAGTTACCCCGGACAGGGGCGAAAAGAGACCCAGTACTTC. Amino acid sequence: CASSYPGQGRKETQYF.

This clonotype was seen at least ten times. This rearrangement joins TRBV7-8 to TRBJ2-3; 8 positions match TRBD1. Germline V gene sequence: CDR1 SGHVS, CDR2 FQNEAQ. The CDR3 spans 15 residues. V was clipped by 3 bases and J by 7 bases; unmatched bases: 9. The CDR3 DNA is TGTGCCAGCAGCTTCCCTGGCAGGGGGCGAAATACGCAGTATTTT. It codes for CASSFPGRGRNTQYF.

This chain links TRBV5-6 with TRBJ2-7; 7 bases are a match to TRBD2. The CDR3 totals 15 residues. The germline CDR1 and CDR2 sequences are SGHDT and YYEEEE. After removal of 4 bases from V and 5 bases from J, the junction contained 12 bases not matched to a gene. Written as DNA, the CDR3 is TGTGCCAGCAGCCCGGGACTACCCATGTTAAACGAGCAGTACTTC. It is translated as CASSPGLPMLNEQYF.

At least ten counts were recorded for this clonotype. V gene TRBV11-2 combines with J gene TRBJ2-2; D might be TRBD2 (5 bases). The CDR3 is 14 amino acids. CDR1 and CDR2 from the germline V gene are SGHAT and FQNNGV. The V end lost 5 bases, the J end lost 6 bases, and 13 bases lay between the germline ends. CDR3 nucleotide sequence: TGTGCCAGCAGCCACTCTGAGGGTCCCGGGGAGCTGTTTTTT. Translated, it gives CASSHSEGPGELFF.

This clonotype was detected many times. The chain employs TRBV14 and TRBJ2-7; D is possibly TRBD1 or TRBD2 (5 bases each). The CDR3 has 14 amino acids. V dropped 1 base and J dropped 3 bases, with 10 bases sitting between them. Looked up from germline, CDR1 is SGHDN and CDR2 is FVKESK. DNA of the CDR3: TGTGCCAGCAGCCAAGGGGTGGGGGTCTACGAGCAGTACTTC. Translation gives CASSQGVGVYEQYF.

This clonotype was recorded only once. Germline is not matched at one junction end, which may reflect a read error. The chain has TRBV11-2 and TRBJ2-2; D is tentatively TRBD1 or TRBD2 (5 bases each). The CDR3 has 18 residues. Per germline, CDR1 SGHAT and CDR2 FQNNGV. The CDR3, as DNA: TGTGCCAGCAGCCTAGAGGTCGGGTTCGAGGAGGACACCGGGGTGCTGTTTTTT. Translation gives CASSLEVGFEEDTGVLFF.

This clonotype showed up many times. The V gene is TRBV20-1, the J gene TRBJ2-5; 9 bases are a match to TRBD2. The CDR3 totals 16 residues. Germline lookup yields CDR1 DFQATT and CDR2 SNEGSKA (reference sequence). V was pared by 0 bases and J by 2 bases, with 7 bases of the junction left unmatched. CDR3 sequence (DNA): TGCAGTGCTAGAGATTATGGCGGGGGGGTGCAAGAGACCCAGTACTTC. Translating it yields CSARDYGGGVQETQYF.

The V call is TRBV2, the J call TRBJ2-7, with D tentatively TRBD1 or TRBD2 (5 bases each). This CDR3 spans 13 amino acids. V lost 6 bases, J lost 3 bases, and 12 bases lay in between. Germline CDR1 reads SNHLY; CDR2 reads FYNNEI. CDR3 coding DNA: TGTGCCAGCAGGGGGGACGGGCACTACGAGCAGTACTTC. It codes for CASRGDGHYEQYF. The full variable domain, completed using reference TRBV2 and TRBJ2-7, is EPEVTQTPSHQVTQMGQEVILRCVPISNHLYFYWYRQILGQKVEFLVSFYNNEISEKSEIFDDQFSVERPDGSNFTLKIRSTKLEDSAMYFCASRGDGHYEQYFGPGTRLTVT.

This clonotype was detected a few times. The rearrangement links TRBV18 to TRBJ1-3; weak D call: TRBD1 (5 bases). Germline lookup yields CDR1 KGHSH and CDR2 LQKENI. Trimming cost V 0 bases and J 0 bases, with 15 bases left between them. The CDR3 runs to 18 residues. The CDR3 DNA sequence: TGTGCCAGCTCACCACCGGGGACCCTTAGGACCTCTGGAAACACCATATATTTT. Its protein is CASSPPGTLRTSGNTIYF.

The gene calls are TRBV6-1 and TRBJ2-7, with 7 bases matching TRBD2. CDR1 is MNHNS, CDR2 SASEGT, per germline. The CDR3 loop spans 14 amino acids. The V gene end was trimmed by 8 bases and the J gene end by 0 bases; junction bases not matched to a gene: 7. The chain's CDR3 is CASSYGGISYEQYF. Written as DNA, the CDR3 is TGTGCCAGCTCATACGGGGGGATCTCCTACGAGCAGTACTTC.

This clonotype showed up many times. V and J are TRBV7-8 and TRBJ1-2, with 11 positions matching TRBD1. After removal of 5 bases from V and 13 bases from J, the junction contained 6 bases not matched to a gene. Looked up from germline, CDR1 is SGHVS and CDR2 is FQNEAQ. CDR3 size: 12 residues. The CDR3 DNA sequence: TGTGCCAGCAGCCCTGAGGGGACAGGGGGCACCTTC. It is translated as CASSPEGTGGTF.

This clonotype was seen only a few times. The V gene is TRBV5-1, the J gene TRBJ2-7, with 8 bases fitting TRBD2. There are 17 residues in the CDR3. Germline V gives CDR1 SGHRS, CDR2 YFSETQ. V lost 0 bases, J lost 3 bases, and 11 bases stayed unmatched. CDR3 sequence: CASSLGQLAGILYEQYF. CDR3 bases: TGCGCCAGCAGCTTGGGCCAGTTAGCGGGGATACTCTACGAGCAGTACTTC.

With respect to this clonotype: This sequence may be a read error, since a much larger clone differs from it by one base. V is TRBV12-3 or TRBV12-4 and J is TRBJ1-6; D is unresolved. The CDR3 consists of 15 residues. Here the CDR3 DNA reads TGTGCCAACAGTTTATCTGGGTCCGGGATTTCACCCCTCCACTTT. It encodes CANSLSGSGISPLHF.

V usage is TRBV27 and J usage is TRBJ2-1, with 7 bases identical to TRBD2. The germline V gene has CDR1 MNHEY and CDR2 SMNVEV (reference sequence). The CDR3 has 14 amino acids. After removal of 5 bases from V and 2 bases from J, the junction contained 3 bases not matched to a gene. The CDR3 nucleotides are TGTGCCAGCAGTGCCGGGACTACCTACAATGAGCAGTTCTTC. Translation gives CASSAGTTYNEQFF.

V and J are TRBV5-1 and TRBJ2-1, with D maybe TRBD1 (5 bases). Trimming removed 2 bases at V and 6 bases at J, with 9 bases between. The CDR3 length is 13 residues. The V gene's germline CDR1 is SGHRS and CDR2 YFSETQ. For the CDR3, the DNA is TGCGCCAGCAGCTTCGGGCAGGGCAATGAGCAGTTCTTC. Translating gives CASSFGQGNEQFF.

A note on this clonotype: Just one base apart from a much larger clone, this may be a read error. The CDR3 coding sequence is TGTGCCCTGACACGCTCCGGGGAGCTGTTTTTT. Protein sequence: CALTRSGELFF. The chain employs TRBV12-3 or TRBV12-4 and TRBJ2-2, with D uncertain. V lost 11 bases and J 6 bases, leaving 10 bases between the germline ends. This CDR3 spans 11 amino acids.

This clonotype was found many times. The chain carries TRBV7-8 and TRBJ2-7, with 10 positions matching TRBD2. Germline V gene lookup returns CDR1 SGHVS and CDR2 FQNEAQ. V lost 1 base to trimming and J lost 5 bases; unmatched junction nucleotides: 17. The CDR3 runs to 19 residues. The CDR3 loop reads CASSLGMASGRIGFNEQYF. CDR3 coding DNA: TGTGCCAGCAGCTTAGGAATGGCTAGCGGGAGAATCGGTTTTAACGAGCAGTACTTC.

This clonotype was detected only a few times. V gene TRBV19 combines with J gene TRBJ1-1; 9 bases are a match to TRBD1. The V and J ends lost 8 bases and 9 bases, in that order; junction bases with no gene match: 10. The length of the CDR3 is 13 residues. The germline CDR1 and CDR2 sequences are LNHDA and SQIVND (reference sequence). The chain's CDR3 is CASSQGADPQAFF. CDR3 nucleotide sequence: TGTGCCAGTTCACAGGGGGCCGACCCACAAGCTTTCTTT.